This passage covers 15 T cell receptor beta chains from one sample sequenced in a study of blood T cells in healthy people across ages. The use of a sample-barcoded 5' primer and a J-beta primer mix characterized a second PCR of about 7 to 12 cycles. TCRdb fed the 5' RACE reads into MiXCR, producing one record per CDR3 protein. The sample lists over a million distinct CDR3 sequences, under 45% seen once, with approximately 17% in the top ten. Material: blood. These receptors were collected from a woman aged 60-70 years in good health.

This clonotype was observed a single time. The chain carries TRBV6-5 and TRBJ1-2; no clear D. The CDR3 loop spans 15 amino acids. CDR1 and CDR2 (germline): MNHEY, SVGAGI. V was clipped by 0 bases and J by 8 bases, with 16 bases between them. CDR3 in DNA: TGTGCCAGCAGTTACTCCGCGGCAGGCCCTAGGGGCTACACCTTC. It specifies CASSYSAAGPRGYTF.

The chain employs TRBV5-6 and TRBJ2-7, with D unclear. The J call is in doubt because the DNA end fits TRBJ2-5 better. The CDR3 has 12 amino acids. Germline CDR1 and CDR2: SGHDT and YYEEEE. DNA of the CDR3: TGTGCCAGCAGCCCCCTCTCAGAGACCCAGTACTTC. It is translated as CASSPLSETQYF.

As for this clonotype: A single base separates this from a much larger clone, so it may be a read error. The chain carries TRBV29-1 and TRBJ2-5; D is unclear. The J call could be wrong; TRBJ2-7 is a better fit for the DNA end. From germline, CDR1 is SQVTM and CDR2 ANQGSEA. The CDR3 loop spans 15 amino acids. CDR3 bases: TGCAGCGTGGAGTTCCTTACAAGGGACTCCTACGAGCAGTACTTC. Translated: CSVEFLTRDSYEQYF.

This clonotype was found a few times. Compared with germline, one end of the junction differs, possibly owing to a read error. This CDR3 reads CASSVGIAASTDTQYF. In DNA form, the CDR3 reads TGTGCCAGCAGCGTAGGTATAGCGGCTAGCACGGATACGCAGTATTTT. The chain couples TRBV9 to TRBJ2-3, with a weak D call TRBD2 (6 bases). The length of the CDR3 is 16 residues. Germline CDR1 and CDR2: SGDLS and YYNGEE.

This clonotype showed up just a few times. This sequence joins TRBV5-1 and TRBJ2-3; D perhaps matches TRBD1 (6 bases). In germline, CDR1 is SGHRS, CDR2 YFSETQ. V lost 7 bases and J 0 bases, leaving 12 bases between the germline ends. This CDR3 spans 14 amino acids. CDR3 sequence reads: CASGTGSSTDTQYF. The CDR3 DNA reads TGCGCCAGCGGAACAGGGTCGAGCACAGATACGCAGTATTTT.

The chain uses TRBV6-6 and TRBJ2-1; 8 bases are shared with TRBD1. The CDR3 extends over 12 amino acids. V lost 2 bases to trimming and J lost 12 bases; unmatched junction nucleotides: 3. Germline CDR1 MNHNY, CDR2 SVGAGI (reference sequence). The CDR3 spells CASSYQGQGQFF. Written as DNA, the CDR3 is TGTGCCAGCAGTTACCAAGGACAGGGGCAGTTCTTC.

DNA of the CDR3: TGTGCCAGCAGTTATCTCGCATCAGGGAAGGGGGTTAACTATGGCTACACCTTC. Protein sequence: CASSYLASGKGVNYGYTF. The J gene is TRBJ1-2, the V gene TRBV6-5; D might be TRBD1 (6 bases). The CDR3 contains 18 residues. The V and J ends lost 3 bases and 1 base respectively, with 21 bases between them. CDR1 MNHEY and CDR2 SVGAGI come from the germline V gene.

In nucleotides, the CDR3 is TGTGCCAGTACTCCTCGAATCGGGCGTCTCTCCTACAATGAGCAGTTCTTC. Translation gives CASTPRIGRLSYNEQFF. The J gene is TRBJ2-1, the V gene TRBV21-1; the tabulated D call, TRBD1, remains unverified against the DNA. TRBV21-1 is tagged as a pseudogene. This CDR3 contains 17 residues.

The chain links TRBV28 to TRBJ2-2; a possible D gene is TRBD1 (5 bases). The CDR3 has 13 residues. Trimming stripped 8 bases from V and 6 bases from J, with 13 bases between. In germline, CDR1 is MDHEN, CDR2 SYDVKM. The CDR3 region has the DNA TGTGCCAGCCTGTTTAGCAGGGCCGGGGAGCTGTTTTTT. It codes for CASLFSRAGELFF.

This clonotype showed up just a few times. J is TRBJ1-2 and V is TRBV7-9; a weak D match, TRBD1 (5 bases). Germline-derived CDR1 and CDR2 are SEHNR and FQNEAQ (reference sequence). Trimming removed 2 bases from V and 6 bases from J, with 19 bases in between. The CDR3 spans 16 residues. CDR3 nucleotides: TGTGCCAGCAGCTTACTGGGCAGGGAGGGAGTGGATGGCTACACCTTC. Protein product: CASSLLGREGVDGYTF. The full variable domain, in which reference TRBV7-9 and TRBJ1-2 provide the parts outside the CDR3, is DTGVSQNPRHKITKRGQNVTFRCDPISEHNRLYWYRQTLGQGPEFLTYFQNEAQLEKSRLLSDRFSAERPKGSFSTLEIQRTEQGDSAMYLCASSLLGREGVDGYTFGSGTRLTVV.

This clonotype has a handful of counts. The rearrangement links TRBV20-1 to TRBJ2-7; 10 nucleotides line up with TRBD2. Judging by the DNA end, TRBJ2-5 fits better; the J call may be wrong. Germline-derived CDR1 and CDR2 are DFQATT and SNEGSKA (reference sequence). The CDR3 contains 15 residues. The DNA of the CDR3 is TGCAGTGCTAGACCGCTAGCGGGAGATGAGGAGACCCAGTACTTC. Translation: CSARPLAGDEETQYF.

This clonotype was observed at least ten times. The chain joins TRBV4-2 to TRBJ2-1; D not resolved. CDR3 length: 15 residues. Trimming shortened V by 0 bases and J by 8 bases, and 14 bases separated the two germline ends. Germline V gene data show CDR1 as LGHNA and CDR2 as YNFKEQ. The CDR3 sequence: CASSQETLSLDEQFF. In DNA, the CDR3 is TGTGCCAGCAGCCAAGAAACATTATCCCTAGATGAGCAGTTCTTC.

This clonotype has only a few counts. The chain employs TRBV10-3 and TRBJ2-1; the D is unclear. The CDR3 extends over 12 amino acids. Germline CDR1 ENHRY, CDR2 SYGVKD. V was pared by 3 bases and J by 5 bases, with 5 bases between. CDR3 residues: CAISEGNNEQFF. CDR3 nucleotides: TGTGCCATCAGTGAAGGAAACAATGAGCAGTTCTTC.

The gene calls are TRBV20-1 and TRBJ2-5, with D perhaps TRBD2 (5 bases). CDR3 length: 14 residues. Per the germline V gene, CDR1 is DFQATT and CDR2 is SNEGSKA (reference sequence). The ends were cut back, 3 bases at V and 5 bases at J, with 16 bases in the middle. CDR3: CSARSGSWAETQYF. The CDR3 region has the DNA TGCAGTGCTAGGTCGGGGAGTTGGGCGGAGACCCAGTACTTC.

This chain connects TRBV6-6 to TRBJ1-2; no definite D call. Looked up from germline, CDR1 is MNHNY and CDR2 is SVGAGI (reference sequence). With 8 bases removed from V and 6 bases from J, the gap between germline ends came to 7 bases. This CDR3 is built from 10 residues. The DNA for the CDR3 is TGTGCCAGCCTCGGGGATGGCTACACCTTC. Encoded protein: CASLGDGYTF.